Given below is one T cell receptor beta chain in context. Its antigen is still unknown. TCRdb passed the RT-PCR reads through MiXCR, listing each CDR3 protein once. The table lists 150,000 to 200,000 distinct CDR3 sequences, about 9% of them singletons. The CDR3 consists of 14 residues. Germline values: CDR1 DFQATT, CDR2 SNEGSKA (reference sequence). Deletions cut 2 bases from V and 1 base from J, with 12 bases between. This entry is derived from a study of response to subunit inactivated influenza vaccine. The study's findings and limits: The authors suggested that few new T cells are recruited per seasonal influenza vaccination.

This clonotype was sampled from a man aged 50 or older who received an inactivated influenza vaccine. Specimen: non-naive T cells sorted from PBMCs, collected on the day of vaccination. This chain joins TRBV20-1 and TRBJ2-7; D may be TRBD2 (6 bases). The CDR3 spells CSARLASFSYEQYF. Here the CDR3 DNA reads TGCAGTGCTAGACTAGCGAGCTTTTCCTACGAGCAGTACTTC.